The clone carrying this T cell receptor (beta chain) was observed once. In the original analysis: Reference gene primer amplification in the assay estimated nucleated cell counts. The assay was immunoSEQ multiplex PCR, and TCRdb's table has in-frame clones only and misses some. V and J calls and clone size are as listed in that table; D and trimming were resolved from the DNA. The sample includes about 380,000 clones, around 85% seen only once; the top ten take roughly 3.6%. CDR1 and CDR2 from the germline V gene are GTSNPN and SVGIG (reference sequence). The CDR3 consists of 13 residues. Trimming cost V 2 bases and J 2 bases, with 9 bases left between them. The data were taken from a study of blood T cell repertoires in COVID-19.

This clonotype originated in a woman aged 18-29 years with acute or convalescent COVID-19. Sample: peripheral blood. This chain links TRBV30 with TRBJ1-1; no definite D call. In nucleotides, the CDR3 is TGTGCCTGGAGTCCCCACGGTAACACTGAAGCTTTCTTT. Translating gives CAWSPHGNTEAFF.